The 19 T cell receptor beta chains below come from one sample, sequenced in a study of blood T cell repertoires in COVID-19. Only in-frame clones appear in the TCRdb table, and some are missing; sequencing was by immunoSEQ multiplex PCR. The top ten hold roughly 4.3% of the sample, which has about 440,000 clones, around 88% seen once. Source material: peripheral blood. The origin of the receptors is a woman aged 25 to 39 with acute or convalescent COVID-19.

This clone was observed once. The chain employs TRBV11-2 and TRBJ2-7; 7 nucleotides agree with TRBD2. Looked up from germline, CDR1 is SGHAT and CDR2 is FQNNGV. With 4 bases clipped from V and 3 bases from J, the junction kept 3 bases outside the gene matches. The CDR3 has 13 amino acids. CDR3 in amino acids: CASSSGGGYEQYF. The DNA of the CDR3 is TGTGCCAGCAGCTCGGGGGGAGGCTACGAGCAGTACTTC.

The chain uses TRBV7-9 and TRBJ2-7, with TRBD2 as a possible D gene (5 bases). Trimming stripped 5 bases from V and 5 bases from J, with 13 bases between. Germline V lookup: CDR1 SEHNR, CDR2 FQNEAQ (reference sequence). The CDR3 length is 13 residues. DNA of the CDR3: TGTGCCAGCAGCGCGGGTCTCAACGACGAGCAGTACTTC. It specifies CASSAGLNDEQYF. The entire variable domain, with the rest obtained from reference TRBV7-9 and TRBJ2-7, is as follows: DTGVSQNPRHKITKRGQNVTFRCDPISEHNRLYWYRQTLGQGPEFLTYFQNEAQLEKSRLLSDRFSAERPKGSFSTLEIQRTEQGDSAMYLCASSAGLNDEQYFGPGTRLTVT.

V and J are TRBV23-1 and TRBJ1-6, with D hard to call. TRBV23-1 is classed as an ORF, of uncertain function. V dropped 0 bases and J dropped 3 bases, with 24 bases sitting between them. The CDR3 is made up of 21 amino acids. CDR3 sequence: CASSQSPKGRIQIFYNSPLHF. In DNA form, the CDR3 reads TGCGCCAGCAGTCAATCCCCGAAAGGGAGAATTCAAATCTTCTATAATTCACCCCTCCACTTT.

V usage is TRBV10-3 and J usage is TRBJ2-3; 9 nucleotides align to TRBD1. Trimming at V came to 3 bases and at J to 5 bases, leaving 3 bases not matched to a gene. The CDR3 consists of 14 residues. Germline lookup yields CDR1 ENHRY and CDR2 SYGVKD. Here the CDR3 DNA reads TGTGCCATCAGTGAACAGGGGGCAGTAGATACGCAGTATTTT. This codes for CAISEQGAVDTQYF.

The rearrangement links TRBV6-4 to TRBJ2-7, with TRBD2 identical over 7 bases. V shed 7 bases and J 0 bases; nucleotides not matched to a gene: 9. The germline V gene has CDR1 MRHNA and CDR2 SNTAGT. This CDR3 comprises 15 residues. The CDR3 protein is CASNPSGAYSYEQYF. As DNA, the CDR3 is TGTGCCAGCAATCCAAGCGGGGCCTACTCCTACGAGCAGTACTTC.

The J gene is TRBJ2-2, the V gene TRBV14; D gene uncertain. Looked up from germline, CDR1 is SGHDN and CDR2 is FVKESK. The length of the CDR3 is 14 residues. V lost 6 bases and J 1 base, leaving 9 bases between the germline ends. The CDR3 loop is CASSVDWNTGELFF. In DNA, the CDR3 is TGTGCCAGCAGTGTAGATTGGAACACCGGGGAGCTGTTTTTT.

The V gene is TRBV11-2, the J gene TRBJ2-5; D not resolved. The germline gives CDR1 SGHAT, CDR2 FQNNGV. The V end lost 5 bases, the J end lost 0 bases, and 7 bases lay between the germline ends. CDR3 length: 13 amino acids. The CDR3 region has the DNA TGTGCCAGCAGCCCGACAAACCAAGAGACCCAGTACTTC. It translates to CASSPTNQETQYF.

The chain links TRBV28 to TRBJ2-3, with D hard to call. The V gene's germline CDR1 is MDHEN and CDR2 SYDVKM. Trimming pared 3 bases from V and 2 bases from J, leaving 9 bases between. The CDR3 is 14 residues long. The CDR3 spells CASSFTSVTDTQYF. The CDR3 DNA is TGTGCCAGCAGTTTCACCAGCGTCACAGATACGCAGTATTTT.

The chain employs TRBV6-1 and TRBJ2-7, with 7 bases that match TRBD1. The V gene end was trimmed by 3 bases and the J gene end by 3 bases; junction bases not matched to a gene: 8. The germline V gene has CDR1 MNHNS and CDR2 SASEGT. The CDR3 spans 15 residues. CDR3 coding DNA: TGTGCCAGCAGTGACAGACAGGGTGGAAACTACGAGCAGTACTTC. This translates into CASSDRQGGNYEQYF.

The chain uses TRBV5-1 and TRBJ2-7, with 8 positions matching TRBD1. V was clipped by 4 bases and J by 6 bases; unmatched bases: 9. Germline V gene data show CDR1 as SGHRS and CDR2 as YFSETQ. The CDR3 consists of 14 residues. The CDR3: CASSMDRVYSEQYF. The CDR3 nucleotides are TGCGCCAGCAGCATGGACAGGGTTTACTCCGAGCAGTACTTC. Using reference TRBV5-1 and TRBJ2-7 for the parts outside the CDR3, the full variable domain is KAGVTQTPRYLIKTRGQQVTLSCSPISGHRSVSWYQQTPGQGLQFLFEYFSETQRNKGNFPGRFSGRQFSNSRSEMNVSTLELGDSALYLCASSMDRVYSEQYFGPGTRLTVT.

This clone was counted between two and nine times. J is TRBJ1-4 and V is TRBV7-2; the match to TRBD1 covers 9 bases. The CDR3 consists of 16 residues. With V trimmed by 4 bases and J by 4 bases, 7 bases remained unmatched. Germline CDR1 and CDR2: SGHTA and FQGNSA. As DNA, the CDR3 is TGTGCCAGCAGCTCTGGACAGGGGATTAGTAATGAAAAACTGTTTTTT. Translation: CASSSGQGISNEKLFF.

The chain joins TRBV7-9 to TRBJ1-2, with 7 bases that match TRBD1. The germline gives CDR1 SEHNR, CDR2 FQNEAQ (reference sequence). The J segment lost 4 bases and the V segment lost 4 bases, leaving 12 bases of the junction unmatched. CDR3 size: 16 residues. CDR3 loop: CASSYPHRGGSYGYTF. CDR3 DNA: TGTGCCAGCAGCTACCCCCACAGGGGAGGAAGCTATGGCTACACCTTC.

This chain joins TRBV28 and TRBJ1-2; 9 bases match TRBD1. CDR1 is MDHEN and CDR2 is SYDVKM in the germline V gene. V lost 5 bases and J lost 2; bases outside the gene matches: 6. This CDR3 is built from 15 residues. The CDR3 nucleotides are TGTGCCAGCAGTGAGCCGGGACAGGGAAACTATGGCTACACCTTC. Residues: CASSEPGQGNYGYTF.

Worth noting for this clone: An end of the junction differs from the germline gene, which may be a read error. This rearrangement joins TRBV7-2 to TRBJ2-1; 9 nucleotides align to TRBD1. There are 17 residues in the CDR3. Germline V gene sequence: CDR1 SGHTA, CDR2 FQGNSA. The CDR3 DNA follows: TGTGCCAGCAGCTTACTTCCTATGGGGACAGGGTACATTGAGCAGTTCTTC. Protein: CASSLLPMGTGYIEQFF.

The chain couples TRBV29-1 to TRBJ2-7, with a possible D match to TRBD1 (5 bases). This CDR3 spans 13 amino acids. CDR1 is SQVTM and CDR2 is ANQGSEA in the germline V gene. The ends were cut back, 4 bases at V and 2 bases at J, with 12 bases in the middle. The CDR3 DNA is TGCAGCGTTGCCGGACAATTCCCCTACGAGCAGTACTTC. Translation: CSVAGQFPYEQYF.

Comment on this clone: Other DNA sequences in the sample encode the same CDR3. CDR3 sequence: CASSPGGYEQYF. The CDR3 nucleotides are TGTGCCAGCAGTCCGGGGGGCTACGAGCAGTACTTC. V and J are TRBV12-3 or TRBV12-4 and TRBJ2-7; the match to TRBD2 covers 7 bases. This CDR3 is built from 12 residues. The trim removed 5 bases at V and 3 bases at J, leaving 1 base unmatched.

This clone was detected once. The genes are TRBV6-1 and TRBJ2-3, with 12 bases aligning to TRBD2. J lost 2 bases, V lost 1 base, and 10 bases had no gene match. CDR3 size: 19 residues. Germline V gene lookup returns CDR1 MNHNS and CDR2 SASEGT. CDR3 in amino acids: CASSEEYASGGAVTDTQYF. The DNA for the CDR3 is TGTGCCAGCAGTGAAGAGTATGCTAGCGGGGGGGCCGTCACAGATACGCAGTATTTT.

CDR3: CASSLGWQGEAGANVLTF. The CDR3 DNA reads as TGTGCCAGCAGCTTAGGTTGGCAGGGGGAAGCTGGGGCCAACGTCCTGACTTTC. This chain connects TRBV7-8 to TRBJ2-6; 7 nucleotides line up with TRBD1. The length of the CDR3 is 18 residues. The V segment lost 1 base and the J segment 2 bases; nucleotides outside the gene matches: 8. CDR1 is SGHVS and CDR2 is FQNEAQ in the germline V gene.

V usage is TRBV10-3 and J usage is TRBJ1-1, with 7 bases lining up with TRBD1. Trimming removed 6 bases from V and 5 bases from J; junction bases left unmatched: 6. CDR3 length: 13 amino acids. Germline CDR1 reads ENHRY; CDR2 reads SYGVKD. The CDR3 nucleotides are TGTGCCATCAGGGAAGACAGGGTTACTGAAGCTTTCTTT. This translates into CAIREDRVTEAFF.